One sample yielded the 5 T cell receptor beta chains listed below, sequenced in a study of T cells in Graves' hyperthyroidism and ophthalmopathy. Amplification of TCR beta CDR3 regions used RNA as the template. In the first-round RT-PCR of the TCR CDR3, the HTBI primer set was used. TCRdb recomputed calls from the multiplex PCR reads with MiXCR, one row per CDR3 protein. The sample contains about 610,000 distinct CDR3 sequences, around 16% of which appear only once. The source material was blood. These receptors all stem from a woman aged 40 to 50 with Graves' ophthalmopathy.

This clonotype came up a few times. V usage is TRBV5-1 and J usage is TRBJ2-3; the match to TRBD1 covers 10 bases. The CDR3 is 20 amino acids. The germline gives CDR1 SGHRS, CDR2 YFSETQ. The J segment lost 2 bases and the V segment lost 0 bases, leaving 15 bases of the junction unmatched. The CDR3 DNA reads as TGCGCCAGCAGCTTGGGGCGCGGGACAGGGGCATTCCCCCTCACAGATACGCAGTATTTT. The encoded protein is CASSLGRGTGAFPLTDTQYF. The variable domain in full, with the rest retrieved from reference TRBV5-1 and TRBJ2-3, is KAGVTQTPRYLIKTRGQQVTLSCSPISGHRSVSWYQQTPGQGLQFLFEYFSETQRNKGNFPGRFSGRQFSNSRSEMNVSTLELGDSALYLCASSLGRGTGAFPLTDTQYFGPGTRLTVL.

The V gene is TRBV3-1, the J gene TRBJ1-1, with TRBD1 matching 10 bases. The germline V gene encodes CDR1 LGHDT and CDR2 YNNKEL (reference sequence). The V segment lost 3 bases and the J segment 6 bases; nucleotides outside the gene matches: 4. This CDR3 contains 14 residues. Here the CDR3 DNA reads TGTGCCAGCAGCCAGACAGGGGGCCCTTCTGAAGCTTTCTTT. Translating it yields CASSQTGGPSEAFF.

This chain links TRBV7-3 with TRBJ2-3, with D possibly TRBD1 on 5 matching bases. V lost 5 bases and J lost 3, with 15 bases in between. CDR3 size: 15 residues. Germline CDR1 SGHTA, CDR2 FQGTGA. CDR3 region: CASSPAPQGTDTQYF. The CDR3 DNA sequence: TGTGCCAGCAGCCCCGCACCCCAGGGTACAGATACGCAGTATTTT.

This clonotype has a handful of counts. This chain joins TRBV20-1 and TRBJ2-1; 8 bases align to TRBD1. V trimming: 1 base; J trimming: 6 bases; junction bases outside the gene matches: 8. From germline, CDR1 is DFQATT and CDR2 SNEGSKA (reference sequence). The CDR3 extends over 15 amino acids. CDR3 in amino acids: CSARALPDRANEQFF. CDR3 bases: TGCAGTGCTAGAGCCCTACCGGACAGGGCCAATGAGCAGTTCTTC.

This clonotype was observed many times. The V gene is TRBV28, the J gene TRBJ1-2, with D possibly TRBD1 on 6 matching bases. Germline CDR1 MDHEN, CDR2 SYDVKM. V lost 5 bases to trimming and J lost 7 bases, with 14 bases between them. The CDR3 consists of 13 residues. The CDR3, as DNA: TGTGCCAGCAGTGGCGGGGCAGGGGTTGGCTACACCTTC. Its translation is CASSGGAGVGYTF.